The rows below give T cell receptor beta chains drawn from one sample of a study of early T cells in non-severe SARS-CoV-2 infection. One entry per CDR3 protein, called by TCRdb with MiXCR from the 5' RACE reads. Of 80,000 to 100,000 distinct CDR3 sequences listed, about an eighth were seen once; the top ten hold 6.5% to 9%. Sequencing was done on a sample of whole blood. The receptors stem from an adult who was a healthcare worker with PCR-confirmed SARS-CoV-2 infection or an uninfected control (not recorded which). CDR3s include the opening cysteine and the closing phenylalanine or tryptophan. Fields, in order: J gene, D gene, clone size, V gene, CDR3 protein, CDR3 DNA. The D gene is left open where the match is weak. Expanded clones are given a class, and other clones once, few, many or no size at all.

J gene: TRBJ1-2
D gene: -
clone size: many
V gene: TRBV3-1
CDR3 protein: CASSQVYTAWNYGYTF
CDR3 DNA: TGTGCCAGCAGCCAAGTATATACCGCATGGAACTATGGCTACACCTTC

J gene: TRBJ2-1
D gene: -
clone size: many
V gene: TRBV6-4
CDR3 protein: CASSVGSLVPYNEQFF
CDR3 DNA: TGTGCCAGCAGTGTAGGGAGTCTGGTACCCTACAATGAGCAGTTCTTC

J gene: TRBJ2-1
D gene: -
clone size: few
V gene: TRBV30
CDR3 protein: CAWSVGSQVEQFF
CDR3 DNA: TGTGCCTGGAGTGTGGGCAGCCAAGTCGAGCAGTTCTTC

J gene: TRBJ2-1
D gene: -
clone size: -
V gene: TRBV2
CDR3 protein: CASASGSSSYNEQFF
CDR3 DNA: TGTGCCAGCGCGAGCGGGTCGAGCTCCTACAATGAGCAGTTCTTC

J gene: TRBJ1-1
D gene: -
clone size: -
V gene: TRBV28
CDR3 protein: CASSFTDVRTEAFF
CDR3 DNA: TGTGCCAGCAGTTTCACGGACGTACGCACTGAAGCTTTCTTT

J gene: TRBJ2-3
D gene: -
clone size: few
V gene: TRBV5-4
CDR3 protein: CASSSGLDTDTQYF
CDR3 DNA: TGTGCCAGCAGCTCCGGACTGGACACAGATACGCAGTATTTT

J gene: TRBJ1-1
D gene: -
clone size: many
V gene: TRBV29-1
CDR3 protein: CSVGTVNTEAFF
CDR3 DNA: TGCAGCGTTGGGACAGTGAACACTGAAGCTTTCTTT

J gene: TRBJ2-7
D gene: -
clone size: few
V gene: TRBV18
CDR3 protein: CASSPGSLADSSYEQYF
CDR3 DNA: TGTGCCAGCTCACCGGGTAGCTTAGCGGATTCTTCCTACGAGCAGTACTTC

J gene: TRBJ1-1
D gene: -
clone size: -
V gene: TRBV3-1
CDR3 protein: CASSQGTIQAFF
CDR3 DNA: TGTGCCAGCAGCCAAGGTACGATCCAAGCTTTCTTT

J gene: TRBJ2-7
D gene: -
clone size: -
V gene: TRBV2
CDR3 protein: CAIWTEAGQYF
CDR3 DNA: TGTGCCATCTGGACCGAGGCGGGGCAGTACTTC

J gene: TRBJ2-3
D gene: TRBD2
clone size: few
V gene: TRBV27
CDR3 protein: CASKFTLTSGDTQYF
CDR3 DNA: TGTGCCAGCAAGTTTACCCTGACTAGCGGTGATACGCAGTATTTT

J gene: TRBJ2-7
D gene: TRBD2
clone size: -
V gene: TRBV9
CDR3 protein: CASSVDGLAGVREQYF
CDR3 DNA: TGTGCCAGCAGCGTCGATGGACTAGCGGGAGTCCGCGAGCAGTACTTC

J gene: TRBJ2-1
D gene: -
clone size: -
V gene: TRBV7-7
CDR3 protein: CASSVGLRTPNEQFF
CDR3 DNA: TGTGCCAGCAGCGTCGGACTGCGAACCCCAAATGAGCAGTTCTTC

J gene: TRBJ2-3
D gene: TRBD2
clone size: few
V gene: TRBV5-1
CDR3 protein: CASSTDEGRGTQYF
CDR3 DNA: TGCGCCAGCAGCACGGACGAGGGGAGGGGTACGCAGTATTTT

J gene: TRBJ2-1
D gene: -
clone size: few
V gene: TRBV7-8
CDR3 protein: CASSLVQTGYNEQFF
CDR3 DNA: TGTGCCAGCAGCTTAGTTCAAACAGGCTACAATGAGCAGTTCTTC

J gene: TRBJ1-5
D gene: -
clone size: few
V gene: TRBV4-1
CDR3 protein: CASSQQVLSNQPQHF
CDR3 DNA: TGCGCCAGCAGCCAACAAGTCCTTAGCAATCAGCCCCAGCATTTT

J gene: TRBJ1-5
D gene: -
clone size: few
V gene: TRBV3-1
CDR3 protein: CASSQDIRNQPQHF
CDR3 DNA: TGTGCCAGCAGCCAAGATATAAGGAATCAGCCCCAGCATTTT

J gene: TRBJ2-3
D gene: TRBD2
clone size: -
V gene: TRBV15
CDR3 protein: CATSTGTSGLYTQYF
CDR3 DNA: TGTGCCACCAGCACAGGGACTAGCGGGCTATATACGCAGTATTTT

J gene: TRBJ2-7
D gene: -
clone size: many
V gene: TRBV6-5
CDR3 protein: CASSPGGPNEQYF
CDR3 DNA: TGTGCCAGCAGTCCCGGGGGCCCCAACGAGCAGTACTTC

J gene: TRBJ2-3
D gene: -
clone size: few
V gene: TRBV10-3
CDR3 protein: CAIMGTLVKADTQYF
CDR3 DNA: TGTGCCATCATGGGGACCCTGGTCAAGGCAGATACGCAGTATTTT

J gene: TRBJ2-4
D gene: TRBD2
clone size: few
V gene: TRBV7-2
CDR3 protein: CASSPSLVAGVQNIQYF
CDR3 DNA: TGTGCCAGCAGCCCCTCCTTGGTAGCGGGAGTTCAAAACATTCAGTACTTC

J gene: TRBJ2-7
D gene: -
clone size: -
V gene: TRBV29-1
CDR3 protein: CSVENKGQTYEQYF
CDR3 DNA: TGCAGCGTTGAAAACAAAGGACAGACCTACGAGCAGTACTTC

J gene: TRBJ2-5
D gene: -
clone size: -
V gene: TRBV5-1
CDR3 protein: CASSLGDEETQYF
CDR3 DNA: TGCGCCAGCAGCTTGGGGGACGAGGAGACCCAGTACTTC

J gene: TRBJ2-5
D gene: TRBD1
clone size: -
V gene: TRBV20-1
CDR3 protein: CSASDRATTGTQYF
CDR3 DNA: TGCAGTGCTTCTGACAGGGCCACCACGGGGACCCAGTACTTC

J gene: TRBJ1-1
D gene: TRBD1
clone size: -
V gene: TRBV7-3
CDR3 protein: CASSLDRFGTEAFF
CDR3 DNA: TGTGCCAGCAGCTTGGACAGGTTTGGGACTGAAGCTTTCTTT

J gene: TRBJ2-1
D gene: TRBD2
clone size: few
V gene: TRBV4-2
CDR3 protein: CASSQEGTSGRAGYNEQFF
CDR3 DNA: TGTGCCAGCAGCCAAGAAGGGACTAGCGGGAGAGCCGGCTACAATGAGCAGTTCTTC

J gene: TRBJ2-1
D gene: -
clone size: -
V gene: TRBV5-1
CDR3 protein: CASRLEGNEQFF
CDR3 DNA: TGCGCCAGCAGATTGGAGGGGAATGAGCAGTTCTTC

J gene: TRBJ2-1
D gene: TRBD1
clone size: -
V gene: TRBV7-8
CDR3 protein: CASSVRDRGMNEQFF
CDR3 DNA: TGTGCCAGCAGCGTCCGGGACAGGGGGATGAATGAGCAGTTCTTC

J gene: TRBJ1-5
D gene: -
clone size: -
V gene: TRBV24-1
CDR3 protein: CATSRTGNQPQHF
CDR3 DNA: TGTGCCACGTCCCGGACAGGCAATCAGCCCCAGCATTTT

J gene: TRBJ1-2
D gene: -
clone size: many
V gene: TRBV27
CDR3 protein: CASSLQGIYGYTF
CDR3 DNA: TGTGCCAGCAGTTTACAGGGAATCTATGGCTACACCTTC

J gene: TRBJ2-2
D gene: -
clone size: many
V gene: TRBV27
CDR3 protein: CASSLARTGELFF
CDR3 DNA: TGTGCCAGCAGTTTAGCGCGCACCGGGGAGCTGTTTTTT

J gene: TRBJ2-7
D gene: -
clone size: many
V gene: TRBV4-1
CDR3 protein: CASSQGDTRGPLYEQYF
CDR3 DNA: TGCGCCAGCAGCCAGGGGGACACGAGGGGACCTCTCTACGAGCAGTACTTC

J gene: TRBJ2-7
D gene: -
clone size: -
V gene: TRBV19
CDR3 protein: CASSLRAALPYEQYF
CDR3 DNA: TGTGCCAGTAGTCTCCGGGCAGCCCTACCCTACGAGCAGTACTTC

J gene: TRBJ2-3
D gene: TRBD2
clone size: many
V gene: TRBV5-1
CDR3 protein: CASSLAASGSSTDTQYF
CDR3 DNA: TGCGCCAGCAGCTTGGCGGCTAGCGGTTCCAGCACAGATACGCAGTATTTT

J gene: TRBJ2-2
D gene: -
clone size: -
V gene: TRBV7-6
CDR3 protein: CASRIGGVFTGELFF
CDR3 DNA: TGTGCCAGCAGGATCGGGGGAGTGTTCACCGGGGAGCTGTTTTTT

J gene: TRBJ2-3
D gene: TRBD2
clone size: many
V gene: TRBV11-1
CDR3 protein: CASSFSGKDTDTQYF
CDR3 DNA: TGTGCCAGCAGCTTTAGCGGGAAGGACACAGATACGCAGTATTTT

J gene: TRBJ2-6
D gene: TRBD1
clone size: many
V gene: TRBV29-1
CDR3 protein: CSVPGTGYNVLTF
CDR3 DNA: TGCAGCGTCCCTGGGACAGGTTACAACGTCCTGACTTTC

J gene: TRBJ2-3
D gene: -
clone size: -
V gene: TRBV7-2
CDR3 protein: CASSPAWGDTQYF
CDR3 DNA: TGTGCCAGCAGCCCGGCTTGGGGGGATACGCAGTATTTT

J gene: TRBJ2-4
D gene: -
clone size: many
V gene: TRBV11-1
CDR3 protein: CASSDPLQWNIQYF
CDR3 DNA: TGTGCCAGCAGCGACCCCCTCCAGTGGAACATTCAGTACTTC

J gene: TRBJ2-3
D gene: TRBD1
clone size: few
V gene: TRBV12-3/TRBV12-4
CDR3 protein: CASSFGTGIWDTQYF
CDR3 DNA: TGTGCCAGCAGTTTTGGGACAGGGATCTGGGATACGCAGTATTTT

J gene: TRBJ2-3
D gene: -
clone size: -
V gene: TRBV5-1
CDR3 protein: CASSSPSVRGAQYF
CDR3 DNA: TGCGCCAGCAGCTCCCCTAGCGTGCGTGGGGCGCAGTATTTT

J gene: TRBJ2-1
D gene: -
clone size: -
V gene: TRBV29-1
CDR3 protein: CSVEDARPCNEQFF
CDR3 DNA: TGCAGCGTTGAAGATGCCAGGCCTTGCAATGAGCAGTTCTTC

J gene: TRBJ2-7
D gene: -
clone size: few
V gene: TRBV20-1
CDR3 protein: CSASAGTYDGQYF
CDR3 DNA: TGCAGTGCTAGTGCGGGAACCTACGACGGGCAGTACTTC

J gene: TRBJ2-7
D gene: -
clone size: few
V gene: TRBV11-2
CDR3 protein: CASRDNTYEQYF
CDR3 DNA: TGTGCCAGCAGAGACAACACCTACGAGCAGTACTTC

J gene: TRBJ1-1
D gene: -
clone size: few
V gene: TRBV20-1
CDR3 protein: CSGEGTDTEAFF
CDR3 DNA: TGCAGTGGAGAGGGAACCGACACTGAAGCTTTCTTT

J gene: TRBJ2-5
D gene: -
clone size: few
V gene: TRBV2
CDR3 protein: CASSVGPQETQYF
CDR3 DNA: TGTGCCAGCAGTGTGGGACCGCAAGAGACCCAGTACTTC

J gene: TRBJ1-2
D gene: TRBD1
clone size: -
V gene: TRBV27
CDR3 protein: CASSSGTGEGVNYGYTF
CDR3 DNA: TGTGCCAGCAGTTCCGGGACAGGGGAGGGAGTTAACTATGGCTACACCTTC

J gene: TRBJ2-1
D gene: -
clone size: few
V gene: TRBV11-1
CDR3 protein: CASSLRSYNEQFF
CDR3 DNA: TGTGCCAGCAGCTTGAGGAGCTACAATGAGCAGTTCTTC

J gene: TRBJ1-6
D gene: TRBD1
clone size: -
V gene: TRBV20-1
CDR3 protein: CSAGRQGPPLHF
CDR3 DNA: TGCAGTGCTGGTAGACAGGGGCCACCCCTCCACTTT

J gene: TRBJ2-2
D gene: -
clone size: many
V gene: TRBV7-3
CDR3 protein: CASSLRQGGTGELFF
CDR3 DNA: TGTGCCAGCAGCTTACGTCAGGGAGGTACCGGGGAGCTGTTTTTT

J gene: TRBJ2-7
D gene: -
clone size: few
V gene: TRBV12-3/TRBV12-4
CDR3 protein: CASSPALHGHEQYF
CDR3 DNA: TGTGCCAGCAGCCCAGCCCTCCACGGCCACGAGCAGTACTTC

J gene: TRBJ1-5
D gene: -
clone size: many
V gene: TRBV20-1
CDR3 protein: CSARATGWGNQPQHF
CDR3 DNA: TGCAGTGCTAGGGCGACGGGATGGGGCAATCAGCCCCAGCATTTT

J gene: TRBJ2-7
D gene: -
clone size: -
V gene: TRBV20-1
CDR3 protein: CSARSTDYEQYF
CDR3 DNA: TGCAGTGCTAGATCGACAGACTACGAGCAGTACTTC

J gene: TRBJ1-2
D gene: TRBD1
clone size: -
V gene: TRBV20-1
CDR3 protein: CSASSSGQGNYGYTF
CDR3 DNA: TGCAGTGCTAGTAGTTCGGGACAGGGGAACTATGGCTACACCTTC

J gene: TRBJ2-3
D gene: -
clone size: few
V gene: TRBV9
CDR3 protein: CASSVELPGDTQYF
CDR3 DNA: TGTGCCAGCAGCGTAGAGCTCCCCGGGGATACGCAGTATTTT

J gene: TRBJ2-5
D gene: -
clone size: few
V gene: TRBV2
CDR3 protein: CASRQRPYQETQYF
CDR3 DNA: TGTGCCAGCAGGCAGAGGCCGTACCAAGAGACCCAGTACTTC

J gene: TRBJ1-3
D gene: -
clone size: few
V gene: TRBV7-6
CDR3 protein: CASSPRRGTGNTIYF
CDR3 DNA: TGTGCCAGCAGCCCCCGGAGGGGAACTGGAAACACCATATATTTT

J gene: TRBJ2-7
D gene: TRBD1
clone size: few
V gene: TRBV28
CDR3 protein: CASTTPSRTGDYEQYF
CDR3 DNA: TGTGCCAGCACTACCCCGTCTAGGACAGGCGACTACGAGCAGTACTTC